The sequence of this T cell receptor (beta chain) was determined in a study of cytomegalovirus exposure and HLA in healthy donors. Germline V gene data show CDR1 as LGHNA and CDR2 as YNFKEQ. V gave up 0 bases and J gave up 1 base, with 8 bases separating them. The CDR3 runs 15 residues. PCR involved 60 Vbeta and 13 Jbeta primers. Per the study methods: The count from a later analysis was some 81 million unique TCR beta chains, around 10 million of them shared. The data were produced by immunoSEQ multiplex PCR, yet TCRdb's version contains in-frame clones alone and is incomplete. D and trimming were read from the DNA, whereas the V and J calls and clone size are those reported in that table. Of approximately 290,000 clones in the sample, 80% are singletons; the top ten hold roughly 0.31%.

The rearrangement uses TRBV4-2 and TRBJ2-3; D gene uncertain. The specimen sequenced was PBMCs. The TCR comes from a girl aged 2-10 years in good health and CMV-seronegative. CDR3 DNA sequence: TGTGCCAGCAGCCAAGAGGGCCAGGGCACAGATACGCAGTATTTT. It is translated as CASSQEGQGTDTQYF.